The clone carrying this TCR beta chain was counted once. Relative to the germline gene, one junction end is altered; a read error may explain this. The method was immunoSEQ multiplex PCR; TCRdb's version includes in-frame clones alone and lacks a portion of them. The sample comprises fewer than 300,000 clones, roughly 80% of which are singletons, and over 4% rests with the top ten. Per the germline V gene, CDR1 is SNHLY and CDR2 is FYNNEI. The CDR3 sequence is 13 residues long. The sample comes from a study of blood T cell repertoires in COVID-19. About the research overall: Samples came from the United States, Italy and Spain, spanning acute and convalescent COVID-19.

The cohort comprised adults aged roughly 18 to 95 years residing in about 25 US areas. This TCR derives from a man aged 40-49 years who had been exposed to COVID-19. The chain has TRBV2 and TRBJ2-7; D may be TRBD1 (6 bases). The sequencing sample was made of PBMCs or T cells enriched from blood (not recorded which). The DNA for the CDR3 is TGTGCCAGCAGTGAATTGGACAGTGGGAGAGTGCACTTC. Protein product: CASSELDSGRVHF. Combining the CDR3 with reference TRBV2 and TRBJ2-7 gives the whole variable domain EPEVTQTPSHQVTQMGQEVILRCVPISNHLYFYWYRQILGQKVEFLVSFYNNEISEKSEIFDDQFSVERPDGSNFTLKIRSTKLEDSAMYFCASSELDSGRVHFGPGTRLTVT.